These 16 T cell receptor beta chains came from one sample sequenced in a study of T cells in localized non-small cell lung cancer. Data came from immunoSEQ multiplex PCR; TCRdb stores just in-frame clones and leaves some out. Among about 1,500 clones, approximately 24% were seen once, and the ten largest hold roughly 21%. The sequencing used normal lung tissue next to the tumor, collected before any cancer treatment. The receptors derive from a male donor aged 60 or older with stage I lung adenocarcinoma.

This clone rates as medium-sized (0.01 to 0.1%). The J gene is TRBJ2-1, the V gene TRBV11-3; 8 bases map to TRBD1. CDR1 is SGHNT and CDR2 is YENEEA in the germline V gene. CDR3 length: 17 amino acids. J was trimmed by 6 bases and V by 5 bases; bases with no gene match: 15. The DNA of the CDR3 is TGTGCCAGCAGCCGGGGAGCCGACCGACAGGGGAGCAATGAGCAGTTCTTC. Translating gives CASSRGADRQGSNEQFF.

This clone was counted a few times. The rearrangement uses TRBV11-3 and TRBJ1-4; D is ambiguous. V lost 1 base and J lost 4, with 13 bases in between. The CDR3 is 16 residues long. Germline loops: CDR1 SGHNT, CDR2 YENEEA. The CDR3 bases are TGTGCCAGCAGCTTAGGAGGCCGCCGAAGTAATGAAAAACTGTTTTTT. Its protein product is CASSLGGRRSNEKLFF.

V gene TRBV9 combines with J gene TRBJ2-7, with 10 bases lining up with TRBD2. The CDR3 spans 16 residues. J was trimmed by 2 bases and V by 3 bases; bases with no gene match: 8. In germline, CDR1 is SGDLS, CDR2 YYNGEE. The CDR3 loop reads CASSARTSGYTYEQYF. CDR3 bases: TGTGCCAGCAGCGCCCGGACTAGCGGTTATACCTACGAGCAGTACTTC.

The genes are TRBV19 and TRBJ2-5, with TRBD1 as a possible D gene (5 bases). Germline V gene data show CDR1 as LNHDA and CDR2 as SQIVND (reference sequence). Trimming stripped 1 base from V and 2 bases from J, with 8 bases between. This CDR3 comprises 14 residues. For the CDR3, the DNA is TGTGCCAGTAGTATAGGGACAACTCAAGAGACCCAGTACTTC. This gives the protein CASSIGTTQETQYF.

By sample fraction, this clone is medium-sized. The V and J genes are TRBV6-8 and TRBJ2-7; the match to TRBD2 covers 10 bases. V was clipped by 2 bases and J by 3 bases; unmatched bases: 1. The CDR3 runs 14 residues. Germline-derived CDR1 and CDR2 are MNHGY and SAAAGT. The CDR3 DNA reads TGTGCCAGCAGTTACGCTAGCGGGAGCTACGAGCAGTACTTC. Its translation: CASSYASGSYEQYF.

This clone is labeled as medium-sized. The chain combines TRBV11-3 with TRBJ2-7, with 11 bases lining up with TRBD2. V shed 3 bases and J 3 bases; nucleotides not matched to a gene: 4. Germline lookup yields CDR1 SGHNT and CDR2 YENEEA. The CDR3 loop spans 15 amino acids. The CDR3 sequence: CASSLTSGIVYEQYF. In nucleotides, the CDR3 is TGTGCCAGCAGCTTGACTAGCGGGATTGTCTACGAGCAGTACTTC.

The chain has TRBV29-1 and TRBJ2-1, with 7 bases that match TRBD2. Germline V gene sequence: CDR1 SQVTM, CDR2 ANQGSEA. The CDR3 totals 14 residues. Trimming at V came to 5 bases and at J to 0 bases, leaving 4 bases not matched to a gene. CDR3 region: CSVLAVSSYNEQFF. For the CDR3, the DNA is TGCAGCGTTCTAGCGGTGAGCTCCTACAATGAGCAGTTCTTC.

On this clone itself: The germline gene is not matched at one end of the junction; a read error may be the cause. V gene TRBV7-2 combines with J gene TRBJ2-7, with D maybe TRBD2 (5 bases). CDR1 and CDR2 from the germline V gene are SGHTA and FQGNSA. This CDR3 has 13 residues. CDR3 residues: CASSLARGWEQYF. The CDR3 DNA reads as TGTGCTAGCAGCTTAGCGCGCGGGTGGGAGCAGTACTTC.

The V and J genes are TRBV15 and TRBJ1-5, with unresolved D. The ends were cut back, 5 bases at V and 3 bases at J, with 17 bases in the middle. Germline CDR1 is LNHNV and CDR2 is YYDKDF (reference sequence). This CDR3 region has 16 residues. The CDR3 spells CATSARTSGHNQPQHF. CDR3 nucleotides: TGTGCCACCAGCGCGCGTACAAGCGGCCACAATCAGCCCCAGCATTTT.

As DNA, the CDR3 is TGTGCCAGTAGTATTGCCAGGGGAGAGACCCAGTACTTC. Protein product: CASSIARGETQYF. The chain recombines TRBV19 with TRBJ2-5; D possibly corresponds to TRBD1 (6 bases). CDR1 and CDR2 (germline): LNHDA, SQIVND (reference sequence). CDR3 size: 13 residues. Trimming shortened V by 3 bases and J by 4 bases, and 9 bases separated the two germline ends.

This clone was recorded a few times. CDR3: CAISEPGQLYEQYF. The CDR3 region has the DNA TGTGCCATCAGTGAGCCCGGACAGCTATACGAGCAGTACTTC. J is TRBJ2-7 and V is TRBV10-3, with D possibly matching TRBD1 (6 bases). The germline V and J ends were trimmed by 2 bases and 4 bases, with 12 bases remaining between them. The CDR3 length is 14 residues. From germline, CDR1 is ENHRY and CDR2 SYGVKD.

This clone was seen more than once but under ten times. The rearrangement joins TRBV11-3 to TRBJ1-3; D remains unclear. CDR1 and CDR2 from the germline V gene are SGHNT and YENEEA. The CDR3 loop spans 15 amino acids. V lost 2 bases and J lost 0, with 8 bases in between. This CDR3 reads CASSLMVNSGNTIYF. CDR3 bases: TGTGCCAGCAGCTTAATGGTAAACTCTGGAAACACCATATATTTT.

The V and J genes are TRBV11-3 and TRBJ2-6, with TRBD2 matching 14 bases. Germline trimming cut 1 base from V and 4 bases from J; bases unmatched to any gene: 9. Germline V gene sequence: CDR1 SGHNT, CDR2 YENEEA. The CDR3 totals 20 residues. CDR3 loop: CASSLGVTSGRAPGANVLTF. CDR3 DNA: TGTGCCAGCAGCTTAGGGGTGACTAGCGGGAGGGCCCCCGGGGCCAACGTCCTGACTTTC.

Sample share makes this clone large (0.1 to 1%). The chain employs TRBV11-3 and TRBJ1-2; a weak D match, TRBD1 (6 bases). Germline V lookup: CDR1 SGHNT, CDR2 YENEEA. The CDR3 loop spans 17 amino acids. Trimming left V 0 bases short and J 6 bases short, with 20 bases between. The CDR3 region is CASSLEEGDRSLDGYTF. CDR3 coding DNA: TGTGCCAGCAGCTTAGAAGAGGGCGACAGGTCCCTCGATGGCTACACCTTC.

This clone was found a few times. The genes are TRBV30 and TRBJ1-2; D is ambiguous. The CDR3 spans 13 residues. CDR1 and CDR2 (germline): GTSNPN, SVGIG (reference sequence). V was cut by 4 bases and J by 6 bases, with 15 bases left in between. The CDR3 nucleotides are TGTGCCTGGATTGATGTCGTCTGGAATGGCTACACCTTC. Its protein product is CAWIDVVWNGYTF.

This clone was detected once. V gene TRBV29-1 combines with J gene TRBJ2-7, with 11 bases lining up with TRBD1. After removal of 1 base from V and 4 bases from J, the junction contained 6 bases not matched to a gene. Per germline, CDR1 SQVTM and CDR2 ANQGSEA. The CDR3 spans 15 residues. CDR3 loop: CSVEAPGQGGYEQYF. CDR3 nucleotide sequence: TGCAGCGTTGAAGCCCCGGGACAGGGGGGATACGAGCAGTACTTC.